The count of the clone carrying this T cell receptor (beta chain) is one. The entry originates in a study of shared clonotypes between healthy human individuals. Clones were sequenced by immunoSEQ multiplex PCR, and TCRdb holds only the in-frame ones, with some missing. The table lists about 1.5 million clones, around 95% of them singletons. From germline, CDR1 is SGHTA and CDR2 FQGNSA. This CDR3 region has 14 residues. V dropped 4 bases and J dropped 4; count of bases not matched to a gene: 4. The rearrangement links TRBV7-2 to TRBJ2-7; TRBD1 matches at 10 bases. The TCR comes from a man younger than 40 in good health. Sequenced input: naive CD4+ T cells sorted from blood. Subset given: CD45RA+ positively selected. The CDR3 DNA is TGTGCCAGCAGCTGGGGGACAGGGGTATACGAGCAGTACTTC. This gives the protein CASSWGTGVYEQYF.